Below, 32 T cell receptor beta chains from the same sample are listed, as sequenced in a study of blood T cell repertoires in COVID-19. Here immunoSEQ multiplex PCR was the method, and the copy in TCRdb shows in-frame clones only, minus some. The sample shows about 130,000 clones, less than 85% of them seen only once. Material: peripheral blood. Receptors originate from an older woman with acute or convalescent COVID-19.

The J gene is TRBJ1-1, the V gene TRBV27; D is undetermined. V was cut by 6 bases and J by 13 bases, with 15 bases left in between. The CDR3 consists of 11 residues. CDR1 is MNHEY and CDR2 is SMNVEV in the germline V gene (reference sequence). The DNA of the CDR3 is TGTGCCAGCAGAACGGTCTATAAAATTTTCTTT. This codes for CASRTVYKIFF.

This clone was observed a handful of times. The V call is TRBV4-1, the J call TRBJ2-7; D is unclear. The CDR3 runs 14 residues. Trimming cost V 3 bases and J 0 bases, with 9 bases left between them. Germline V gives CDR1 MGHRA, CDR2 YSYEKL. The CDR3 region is CASSQNGPSYEQYF. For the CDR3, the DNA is TGCGCCAGCAGCCAGAACGGTCCCTCCTACGAGCAGTACTTC.

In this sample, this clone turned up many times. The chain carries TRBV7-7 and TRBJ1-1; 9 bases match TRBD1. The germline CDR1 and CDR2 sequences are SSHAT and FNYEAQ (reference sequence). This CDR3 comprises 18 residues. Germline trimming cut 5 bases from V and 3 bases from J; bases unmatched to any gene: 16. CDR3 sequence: CASSRGDQVQGAHTEAFF. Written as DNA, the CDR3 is TGTGCCAGCAGCCGCGGCGATCAGGTACAGGGGGCGCACACTGAAGCTTTCTTT.

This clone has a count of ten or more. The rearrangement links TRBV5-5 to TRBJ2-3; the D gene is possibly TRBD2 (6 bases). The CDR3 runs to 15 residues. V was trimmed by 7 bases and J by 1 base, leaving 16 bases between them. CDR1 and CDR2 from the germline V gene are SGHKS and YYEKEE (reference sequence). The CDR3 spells CASRSWGEGTDTQYF. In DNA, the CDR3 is TGTGCCAGCCGTTCCTGGGGGGAGGGCACAGATACGCAGTATTTT.

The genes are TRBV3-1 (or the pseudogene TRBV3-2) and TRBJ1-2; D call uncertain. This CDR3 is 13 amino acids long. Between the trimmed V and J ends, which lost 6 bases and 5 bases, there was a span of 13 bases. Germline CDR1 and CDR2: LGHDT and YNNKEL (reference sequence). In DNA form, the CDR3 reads TGTGCCAGCAGTCAGACTAAGGGTTATGGCTACACCTTC. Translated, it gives CASSQTKGYGYTF.

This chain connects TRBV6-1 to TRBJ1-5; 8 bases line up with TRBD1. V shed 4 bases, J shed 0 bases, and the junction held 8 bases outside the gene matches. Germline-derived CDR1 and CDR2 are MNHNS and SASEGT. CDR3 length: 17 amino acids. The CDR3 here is CASSGGTGVYSNQPQHF. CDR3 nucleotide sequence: TGTGCCAGCAGTGGGGGGACAGGCGTATATAGCAATCAGCCCCAGCATTTT.

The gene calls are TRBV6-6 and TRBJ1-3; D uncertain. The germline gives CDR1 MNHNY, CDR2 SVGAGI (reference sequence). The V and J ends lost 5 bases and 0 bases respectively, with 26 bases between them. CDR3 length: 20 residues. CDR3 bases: TGTGCCAGCAGTCCTACCATAGGAATGAACGGAGTTAGCTCTGGAAACACCATATATTTT. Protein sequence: CASSPTIGMNGVSSGNTIYF.

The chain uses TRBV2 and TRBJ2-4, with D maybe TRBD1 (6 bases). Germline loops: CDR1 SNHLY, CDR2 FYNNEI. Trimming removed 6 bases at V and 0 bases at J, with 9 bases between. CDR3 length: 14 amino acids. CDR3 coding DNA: TGTGCCAGCAGGGTACAGGGAGCCAAAAACATTCAGTACTTC. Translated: CASRVQGAKNIQYF. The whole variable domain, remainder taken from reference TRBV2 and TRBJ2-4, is EPEVTQTPSHQVTQMGQEVILRCVPISNHLYFYWYRQILGQKVEFLVSFYNNEISEKSEIFDDQFSVERPDGSNFTLKIRSTKLEDSAMYFCASRVQGAKNIQYFGAGTRLSVL.

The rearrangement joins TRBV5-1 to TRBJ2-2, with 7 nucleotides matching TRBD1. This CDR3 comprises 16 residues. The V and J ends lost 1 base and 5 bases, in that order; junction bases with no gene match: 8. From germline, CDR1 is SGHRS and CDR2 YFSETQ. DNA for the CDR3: TGCGCCAGCAGCTTGATCCGGGACAGCCAAACCGGGGAGCTGTTTTTT. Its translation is CASSLIRDSQTGELFF.

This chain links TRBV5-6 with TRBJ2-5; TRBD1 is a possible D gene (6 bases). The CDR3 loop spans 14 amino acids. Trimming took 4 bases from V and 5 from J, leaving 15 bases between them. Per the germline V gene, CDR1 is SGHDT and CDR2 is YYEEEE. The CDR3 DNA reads TGTGCCAGCAGCGCTGGGTGGGGGCAGGAGACCCAGTACTTC. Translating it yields CASSAGWGQETQYF.

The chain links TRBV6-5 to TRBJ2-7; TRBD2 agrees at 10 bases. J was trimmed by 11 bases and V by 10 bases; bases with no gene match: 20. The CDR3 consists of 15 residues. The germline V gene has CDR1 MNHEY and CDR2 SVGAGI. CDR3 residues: CATQGSLAGTWVEYF. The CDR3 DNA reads TGTGCCACCCAAGGATCACTAGCGGGGACCTGGGTGGAGTACTTC.

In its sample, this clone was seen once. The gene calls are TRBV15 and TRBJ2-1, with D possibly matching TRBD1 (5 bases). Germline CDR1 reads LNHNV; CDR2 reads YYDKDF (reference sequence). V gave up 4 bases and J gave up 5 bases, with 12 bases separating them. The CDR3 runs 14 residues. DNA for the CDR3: TGTGCCACCAGCACCTCAGGGCCGGACAATGAGCAGTTCTTC. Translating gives CATSTSGPDNEQFF.

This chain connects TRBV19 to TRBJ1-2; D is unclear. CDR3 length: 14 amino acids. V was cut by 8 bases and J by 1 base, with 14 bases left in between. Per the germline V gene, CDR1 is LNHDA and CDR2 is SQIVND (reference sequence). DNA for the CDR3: TGTGCCAGTGGGCCTACTCCTTTTAACTATGGCTACACCTTC. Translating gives CASGPTPFNYGYTF.

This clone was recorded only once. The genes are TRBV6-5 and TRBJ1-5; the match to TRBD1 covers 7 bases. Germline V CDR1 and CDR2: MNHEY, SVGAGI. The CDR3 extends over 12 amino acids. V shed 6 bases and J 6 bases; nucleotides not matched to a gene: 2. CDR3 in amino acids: CASRTGFQPQHF. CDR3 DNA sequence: TGTGCCAGCAGGACAGGGTTTCAGCCCCAGCATTTT.

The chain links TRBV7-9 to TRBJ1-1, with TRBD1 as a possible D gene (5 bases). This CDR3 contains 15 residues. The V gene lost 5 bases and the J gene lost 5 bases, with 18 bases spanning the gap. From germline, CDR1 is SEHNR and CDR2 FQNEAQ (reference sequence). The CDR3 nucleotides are TGTGCCAGCAGCCCCGGGTTCGCAGGGCGGACTGAAGCTTTCTTT. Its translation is CASSPGFAGRTEAFF.

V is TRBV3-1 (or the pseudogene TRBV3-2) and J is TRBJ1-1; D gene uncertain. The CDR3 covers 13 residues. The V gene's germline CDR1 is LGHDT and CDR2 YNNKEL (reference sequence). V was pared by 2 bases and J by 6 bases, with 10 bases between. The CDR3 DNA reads TGTGCCAGCAGCCAAAGCCCGGTACCTGAAGCTTTCTTT. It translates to CASSQSPVPEAFF.

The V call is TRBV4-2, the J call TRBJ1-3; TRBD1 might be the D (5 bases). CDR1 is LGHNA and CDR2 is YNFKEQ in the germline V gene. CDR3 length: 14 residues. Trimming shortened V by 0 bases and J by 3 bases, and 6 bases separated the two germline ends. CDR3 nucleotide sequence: TGTGCCAGCAGCCAAGAAGGGGATGGAAACACCATATATTTT. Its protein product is CASSQEGDGNTIYF.

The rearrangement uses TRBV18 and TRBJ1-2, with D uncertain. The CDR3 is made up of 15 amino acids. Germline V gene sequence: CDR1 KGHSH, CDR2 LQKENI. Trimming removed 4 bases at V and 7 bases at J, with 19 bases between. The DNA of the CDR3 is TGTGCCAGCTCACTTGGACTTTCCCCTGAATCTGGCTACACCTTC. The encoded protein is CASSLGLSPESGYTF. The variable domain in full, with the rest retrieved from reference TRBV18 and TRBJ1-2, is NAGVMQNPRHLVRRRGQEARLRCSPMKGHSHVYWYRQLPEEGLKFMVYLQKENIIDESGMPKERFSAEFPKEGPSILRIQQVVRGDSAAYFCASSLGLSPESGYTFGSGTRLTVV.

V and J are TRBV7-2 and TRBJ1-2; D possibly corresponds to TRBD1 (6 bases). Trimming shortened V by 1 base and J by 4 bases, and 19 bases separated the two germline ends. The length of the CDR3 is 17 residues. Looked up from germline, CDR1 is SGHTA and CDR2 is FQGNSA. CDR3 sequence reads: CASSLGGQGSLTYGYTF. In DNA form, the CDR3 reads TGTGCCAGCAGCTTAGGCGGTCAGGGGTCGCTAACCTATGGCTACACCTTC.

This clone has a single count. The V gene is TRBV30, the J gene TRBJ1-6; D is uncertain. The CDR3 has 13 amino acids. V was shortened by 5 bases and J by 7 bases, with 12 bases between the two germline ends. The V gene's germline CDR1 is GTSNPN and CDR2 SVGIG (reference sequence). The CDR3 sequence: CAWLEQPNSPLHF. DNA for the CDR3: TGTGCCTGGTTGGAACAGCCGAATTCACCCCTCCACTTT.

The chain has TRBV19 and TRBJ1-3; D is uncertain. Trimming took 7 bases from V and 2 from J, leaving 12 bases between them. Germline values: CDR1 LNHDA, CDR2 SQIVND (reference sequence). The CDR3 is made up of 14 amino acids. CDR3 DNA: TGTGCCAGTACCCTCACTGAACCTGGAAACACCATATATTTT. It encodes CASTLTEPGNTIYF.

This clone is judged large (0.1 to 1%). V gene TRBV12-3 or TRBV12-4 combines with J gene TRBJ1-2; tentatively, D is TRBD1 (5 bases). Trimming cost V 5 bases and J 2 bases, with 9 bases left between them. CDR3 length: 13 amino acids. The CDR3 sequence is CASSPTENYGYTF. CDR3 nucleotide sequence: TGTGCCAGCAGTCCGACAGAAAACTATGGCTACACCTTC.

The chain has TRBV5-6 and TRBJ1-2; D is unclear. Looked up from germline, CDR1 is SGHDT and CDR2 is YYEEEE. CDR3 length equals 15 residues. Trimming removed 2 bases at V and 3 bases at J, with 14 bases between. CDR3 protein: CASSLESPVYYGYTF. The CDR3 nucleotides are TGTGCCAGCAGCTTAGAGTCGCCCGTCTACTATGGCTACACCTTC.

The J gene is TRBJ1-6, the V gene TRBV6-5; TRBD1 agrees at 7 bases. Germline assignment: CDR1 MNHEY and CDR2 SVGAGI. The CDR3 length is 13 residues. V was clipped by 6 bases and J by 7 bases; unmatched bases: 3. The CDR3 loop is CASRGQTNSPLHF. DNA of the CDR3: TGTGCCAGCAGGGGACAGACAAATTCACCCCTCCACTTT.

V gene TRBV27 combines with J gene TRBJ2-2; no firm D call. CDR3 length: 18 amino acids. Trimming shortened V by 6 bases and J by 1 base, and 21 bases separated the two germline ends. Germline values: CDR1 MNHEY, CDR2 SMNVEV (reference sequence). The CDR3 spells CASRPPPGKNRNTGELFF. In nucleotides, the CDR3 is TGTGCCAGCAGACCACCCCCCGGAAAAAACAGGAACACCGGGGAGCTGTTTTTT.

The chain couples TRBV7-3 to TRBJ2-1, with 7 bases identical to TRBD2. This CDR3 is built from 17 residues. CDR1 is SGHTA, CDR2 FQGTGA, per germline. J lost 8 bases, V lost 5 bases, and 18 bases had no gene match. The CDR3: CASSGVAGLEDGDEQFF. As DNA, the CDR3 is TGTGCCAGCAGCGGGGTAGCCGGACTAGAGGATGGCGATGAGCAGTTCTTC.

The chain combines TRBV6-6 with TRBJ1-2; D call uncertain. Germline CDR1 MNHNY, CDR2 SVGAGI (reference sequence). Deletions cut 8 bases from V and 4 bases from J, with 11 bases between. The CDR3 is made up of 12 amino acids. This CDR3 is CASAEAGYGYTF. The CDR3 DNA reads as TGTGCCAGCGCCGAAGCGGGCTATGGCTACACCTTC.

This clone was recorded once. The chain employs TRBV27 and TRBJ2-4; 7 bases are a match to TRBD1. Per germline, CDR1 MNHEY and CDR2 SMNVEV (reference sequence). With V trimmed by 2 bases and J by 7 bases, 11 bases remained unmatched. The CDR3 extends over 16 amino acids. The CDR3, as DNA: TGTGCCAGCAGTTTAGAAGGGACAGCAGGGAACAACATTCAGTACTTC. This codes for CASSLEGTAGNNIQYF.

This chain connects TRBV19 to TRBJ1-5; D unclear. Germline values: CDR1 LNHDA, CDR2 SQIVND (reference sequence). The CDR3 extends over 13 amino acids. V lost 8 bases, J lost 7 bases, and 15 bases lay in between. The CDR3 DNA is TGTGCCAGTGCCCCTAGAATCGGGCAGCCCCAGCATTTT. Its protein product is CASAPRIGQPQHF.

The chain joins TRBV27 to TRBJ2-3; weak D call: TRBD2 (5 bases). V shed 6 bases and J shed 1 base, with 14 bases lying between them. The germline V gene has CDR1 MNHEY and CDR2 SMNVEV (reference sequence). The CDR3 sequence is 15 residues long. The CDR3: CASSPLGGRTDTQYF. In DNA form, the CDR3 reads TGTGCCAGCAGCCCCCTGGGCGGGCGCACAGATACGCAGTATTTT.

The CDR3 sequence: CASSFGGSGGETQYF. The CDR3 bases are TGCGCCAGCAGCTTCGGGGGATCTGGCGGGGAGACCCAGTACTTC. The V gene is TRBV5-1, the J gene TRBJ2-5, with D perhaps TRBD2 (6 bases). The CDR3 totals 15 residues. Trimming left V 2 bases short and J 5 bases short, with 16 bases between. Germline V CDR1 and CDR2: SGHRS, YFSETQ.

CDR3 protein: CASRGLRNTEAFF. In nucleotides, the CDR3 is TGTGCCAGCAGGGGACTGAGGAACACTGAAGCTTTCTTT. The chain uses TRBV2 and TRBJ1-1; a weak D match, TRBD1 (5 bases). The CDR3 loop spans 13 amino acids. V was cut by 6 bases and J by 1 base, with 9 bases left in between. In germline, CDR1 is SNHLY, CDR2 FYNNEI.